This paragraph covers one T cell receptor beta chain sequence. The record originates from a study of pediatric ulcerative colitis. Generated by immunoSEQ multiplex PCR, the TCRdb table keeps only in-frame clones and is missing some. Of under 70,000 clones in the sample, approximately 87% were seen once. Per germline, CDR1 MDHEN and CDR2 SYDVKM. V shed 7 bases, J shed 5 bases, and the junction held 21 bases outside the gene matches. This CDR3 region has 19 residues. The source material was blood. This receptor was taken from a boy aged 5-17 years who was a control in a study of pediatric ulcerative colitis. This rearrangement joins TRBV28 to TRBJ2-1; 9 nucleotides agree with TRBD1. CDR3 DNA: TGTGCCAGCACCCCTACGGAAAGGACGGGGACAGGGATGCACAATGAGCAGTTCTTC. Amino acids: CASTPTERTGTGMHNEQFF.